Below, 18 T cell receptor beta chains from the same sample are listed, as sequenced in a study of spatial heterogeneity in lung cancer. Using its own MiXCR run on the 5' RACE reads, TCRdb lists one record per CDR3 protein. The sample includes tens of thousands of distinct CDR3 sequences, approximately 20% of them seen just once. Time point here: blood at routine non-recurrence follow-up after resection. The sequenced sample was PBMCs, obtained at follow-up. The source is a male donor with early-stage non-small cell lung cancer.

This chain joins TRBV27 and TRBJ1-1; 9 nucleotides match TRBD1. CDR3 length: 14 amino acids. The junction had 8 bases not matched to a gene; V was cut back by 6 bases and J by 6 bases. Germline-derived CDR1 and CDR2 are MNHEY and SMNVEV (reference sequence). The CDR3 protein is CASSPGQGVSEAFF. In nucleotides, the CDR3 is TGTGCCAGCAGCCCGGGACAGGGAGTTTCTGAAGCTTTCTTT.

J is TRBJ2-1 and V is TRBV27; D gene unclear. CDR1 and CDR2 (germline): MNHEY, SMNVEV (reference sequence). The CDR3 length is 13 residues. V lost 5 bases and J 4 bases, leaving 9 bases between the germline ends. The CDR3 loop reads CASSGRSYNEQFF. CDR3 bases: TGTGCCAGCAGTGGCAGATCTTACAATGAGCAGTTCTTC.

This clonotype was detected only a few times. The chain recombines TRBV6-5 with TRBJ1-3, with D uncertain. The CDR3 is 15 residues long. V lost 10 bases to trimming and J lost 2 bases, with 18 bases between them. Germline V gives CDR1 MNHEY, CDR2 SVGAGI. CDR3 protein: CATSTRRPTGNTIYF. For the CDR3, the DNA is TGTGCCACCTCCACCAGGCGACCTACTGGAAACACCATATATTTT.

The chain is built from TRBV7-9 and TRBJ1-5, with D unclear. The CDR3 loop spans 12 amino acids. Germline V CDR1 and CDR2: SEHNR, FQNEAQ (reference sequence). V was pared by 4 bases and J by 7 bases, with 8 bases between. The DNA for the CDR3 is TGTGCCAGCAGCTCAGGAGGACAGCCCCAGCATTTT. Amino acid sequence: CASSSGGQPQHF.

This clonotype was found a few times. DNA for the CDR3: TGCAGCCATGATGGAGGACAGGGCCGCACAGATACGCAGTATTTT. This translates into CSHDGGQGRTDTQYF. This chain joins TRBV29-1 and TRBJ2-3; 8 bases fit TRBD1. Germline V gene data show CDR1 as SQVTM and CDR2 as ANQGSEA. The CDR3 sequence is 15 residues long. Unmatched junction bases numbered 11, after V lost 8 bases and J lost 1 base.

This clonotype turned up a few times. The chain uses TRBV7-9 and TRBJ1-2, with D unresolved. The ends were cut back, 3 bases at V and 3 bases at J, with 8 bases in the middle. CDR3 length: 13 amino acids. From germline, CDR1 is SEHNR and CDR2 FQNEAQ (reference sequence). Here the CDR3 DNA reads TGTGCCAGCAGCTTGCGGGAGGACTATGGCTACACCTTC. Encoded protein: CASSLREDYGYTF.

The chain employs TRBV7-7 and TRBJ2-1; possibly TRBD1 for D (6 bases). The V gene's germline CDR1 is SSHAT and CDR2 FNYEAQ (reference sequence). Trimming removed 1 base from V and 4 bases from J, with 8 bases in between. The CDR3 is made up of 14 amino acids. The CDR3 DNA is TGTGCCAGCAGCTTAGTGCAGGGGTACAATGAGCAGTTCTTC. Encoded protein: CASSLVQGYNEQFF.

Details on this clonotype: A junction end diverges from the germline sequence, so it may reflect a read error. The V and J genes are TRBV11-2 and TRBJ2-1; tentative D call: TRBD2 (6 bases). Germline V lookup: CDR1 SGHAT, CDR2 FQNNGV. The CDR3 consists of 13 residues. Here the CDR3 DNA reads TGTGCCAGCAGCCGGCCGGGACTCCCTCAGGTTTACTTC. This translates into CASSRPGLPQVYF.

Remarks on this clonotype: This may come from a read error, since a much larger clone is one base off. This chain links TRBV30 with TRBJ1-4, with TRBD1 identical over 8 bases. Unmatched junction bases numbered 8, after V lost 5 bases and J lost 6 bases. The germline gives CDR1 GTSNPN, CDR2 SVGIG (reference sequence). The CDR3 has 14 amino acids. CDR3 DNA: TGTGCCTGGGGGATGGGCAGGGGGCATGAAAAACTGTTTTTT. Translating it yields CAWGMGRGHEKLFF.

Remarks on this clonotype: A much larger clone lies one base from this, so it may be a read error. The rearrangement uses TRBV2 and TRBJ2-4; D is uncertain. This CDR3 contains 12 residues. Germline CDR1 is SNHLY and CDR2 is FYNNEI. The CDR3 coding sequence is TGTGCCACCTCAATGGGCAGAAACTTTCAGTACTTC. This codes for CATSMGRNFQYF.

This clonotype came up a few times. CDR3 sequence: CASSPSGSSYEQYF. In DNA, the CDR3 is TGTGCCAGCAGCCCTAGCGGGAGCTCCTACGAGCAGTACTTC. V usage is TRBV11-2 and J usage is TRBJ2-7, with 10 nucleotides matching TRBD2. The CDR3 spans 14 residues. Germline loops: CDR1 SGHAT, CDR2 FQNNGV. V lost 5 bases, J lost 0 bases, and 1 base stayed unmatched. The full variable domain, in which reference TRBV11-2 and TRBJ2-7 provide the parts outside the CDR3, is EAGVAQSPRYKIIEKRQSVAFWCNPISGHATLYWYQQILGQGPKLLIQFQNNGVVDDSQLPKDRFSAERLKGVDSTLKIQPAKLEDSAVYLCASSPSGSSYEQYFGPGTRLTVT.

The chain links TRBV3-1 to TRBJ2-7; possibly TRBD1 for D (6 bases). This CDR3 is built from 12 residues. V was trimmed by 3 bases and J by 6 bases, leaving 9 bases between them. Germline CDR1 reads LGHDT; CDR2 reads YNNKEL (reference sequence). The CDR3 spells CASSHEGGEQYF. The DNA of the CDR3 is TGTGCCAGCAGCCACGAAGGGGGCGAGCAGTACTTC.

This clonotype turned up a few times. The chain uses TRBV7-8 and TRBJ1-3; the match to TRBD1 covers 9 bases. J lost 6 bases, V lost 5 bases, and 8 bases had no gene match. CDR1 SGHVS and CDR2 FQNEAQ come from the germline V gene. There are 15 residues in the CDR3. The CDR3 sequence is CASSGGTGTENTIYF. The DNA of the CDR3 is TGTGCCAGCAGCGGAGGGACAGGGACAGAAAACACCATATATTTT.

This clonotype appeared many times. V and J are TRBV29-1 and TRBJ2-7; D ambiguous. The CDR3 is 11 amino acids. The germline V and J ends were trimmed by 5 bases and 2 bases, with 7 bases remaining between them. Germline V gives CDR1 SQVTM, CDR2 ANQGSEA. The CDR3 spells CSVLVAYEQYF. The DNA for the CDR3 is TGCAGCGTTTTGGTAGCCTACGAGCAGTACTTC.

V usage is TRBV19 and J usage is TRBJ1-5; D is undetermined. The CDR3 runs to 13 residues. V lost 5 bases and J 7 bases, leaving 12 bases between the germline ends. CDR1 and CDR2 from the germline V gene are LNHDA and SQIVND (reference sequence). CDR3 DNA sequence: TGTGCCAGTAGTCCCCAGGTCTTCCAGCCCCAGCATTTT. Translating it yields CASSPQVFQPQHF.

This chain links TRBV5-5 with TRBJ2-3; weak D call: TRBD2 (5 bases). CDR1 SGHKS and CDR2 YYEKEE come from the germline V gene (reference sequence). This CDR3 contains 16 residues. The V gene lost 4 bases and the J gene lost 1 base, with 16 bases spanning the gap. CDR3 sequence reads: CASSRGVGSGTDTQYF. The DNA for the CDR3 is TGTGCCAGCAGCCGGGGAGTGGGGTCCGGCACAGATACGCAGTATTTT.

V gene TRBV20-1 combines with J gene TRBJ1-1; D is undetermined. The germline V gene encodes CDR1 DFQATT and CDR2 SNEGSKA (reference sequence). V dropped 6 bases and J dropped 2 bases, with 10 bases sitting between them. There are 12 residues in the CDR3. The CDR3 here is CSARPANTEAFF. CDR3 DNA sequence: TGCAGTGCCCGGCCAGCAAACACTGAAGCTTTCTTT.

This clonotype was counted between two and nine times. The chain recombines TRBV18 with TRBJ2-7; TRBD1 agrees at 8 bases. J gave up 6 bases and V 3 bases, and 4 bases lay outside the gene matches. This CDR3 is built from 13 residues. Per the germline V gene, CDR1 is KGHSH and CDR2 is LQKENI. In DNA form, the CDR3 reads TGTGCCAGCTCACCGACAGGGGCTCTCGAGCAGTACTTC. Its translation is CASSPTGALEQYF.